The sample holds a few counts of the clone carrying this T cell receptor (beta chain). The target antigen is unknown. This sample was taken from a study of vaccination and CD4 T cells after COVID-19. The sample's treatment: approximately 9-day PBMC culture with coronavirus spike peptide pools or control peptides (ViraFEST assay). Positive PCR results dated from March to December 2020, before the US Alpha, Beta and Delta variants. IL-2 (approximately 10 IU/ml) and peptide pools (around 9.7 ug/ml) were added to cultures of around 2 million PBMCs per well. CDR1 is MNHEY, CDR2 SVGAGI, per germline. The CDR3 has 15 residues. Trimming took 0 bases from V and 4 from J, leaving 12 bases between them. Cultured CD4+ T cell DNA was sequenced using the Oncomine TCR Beta short-read assay. Genomic DNA extraction was carried out from cultured CD4+ T cells. TCRdb processed the PCR reads anew with MiXCR; each CDR3 protein has one entry. This table holds some 16,000 distinct CDR3 sequences, approximately 48% found once.

The clonotype originates from a human donor who had recovered from COVID-19. The chain combines TRBV6-5 with TRBJ1-2, with a possible D match to TRBD1 (5 bases). The sequencing sample was made of CD4+ T cells from blood, cultured in vitro. The CDR3 sequence: CASSYSGGLSYGYTF. CDR3 coding DNA: TGTGCCAGCAGTTACTCGGGGGGATTGAGCTATGGCTACACCTTC.